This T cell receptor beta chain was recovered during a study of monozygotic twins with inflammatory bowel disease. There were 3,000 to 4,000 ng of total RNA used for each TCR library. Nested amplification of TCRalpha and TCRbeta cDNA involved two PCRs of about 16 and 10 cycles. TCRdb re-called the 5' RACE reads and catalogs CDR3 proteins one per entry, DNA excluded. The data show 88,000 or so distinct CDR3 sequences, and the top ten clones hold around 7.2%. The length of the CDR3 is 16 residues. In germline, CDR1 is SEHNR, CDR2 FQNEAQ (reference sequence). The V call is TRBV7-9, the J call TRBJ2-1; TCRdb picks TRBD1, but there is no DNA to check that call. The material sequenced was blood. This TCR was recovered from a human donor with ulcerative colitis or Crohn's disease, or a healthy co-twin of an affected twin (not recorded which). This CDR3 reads CASSLDRAFGFDEQFF.